This T cell receptor (beta chain) was found in a study of shared clonotypes between healthy human individuals. Study background: The donor group consisted of a couple of women and a few men, aged 18 to 49.

CDR1 SGHAT and CDR2 FQNNGV come from the germline V gene. With 1 base removed from V and 10 bases from J, the gap between germline ends came to 7 bases. The CDR3 contains 12 residues. On sorted subsets, replicate PCRs used 150 to 250 ng DNA, or roughly 30,000 T cell genomes. Assay: immunoSEQ multiplex PCR; the TCRdb copy retains only in-frame clones and omits some. Among 1.4 million to 1.5 million clones listed, approximately 97% were seen once. Study outcomes and limitations: Relative to memory subsets, naive subsets generally showed larger estimated richness. It was expected that sequencing depth would affect clonotype sharing among donors.

Concerning this clone: Its cognate antigen is unknown.

The chain couples TRBV11-2 to TRBJ1-4; D remains ambiguous. Sequences were obtained from naive CD4+ T cells sorted from blood. Subset: CD45RA+ positively selected. The receptor's source is a young man in good health. This CDR3 reads CASSLVNSKLFF. The CDR3 DNA reads TGTGCCAGCAGCTTAGTAAACTCAAAACTGTTTTTT.